This passage covers 17 T cell receptor beta chains from one sample sequenced in a study of blood T cells in healthy people across ages. A second PCR, run for about 6 to 11 cycles, used a sample-barcoded 5' primer plus a J-beta primer mix. Using its own MiXCR run on the 5' RACE reads, TCRdb lists one record per CDR3 protein. The table includes 850,000 or so distinct CDR3 sequences, 29% detected once. The specimen sequenced was blood. The receptors here all came from a woman over 75 in good health.

The table lists this clonotype with many counts. This chain links TRBV7-2 with TRBJ2-3, with TRBD1 identical over 8 bases. The germline gives CDR1 SGHTA, CDR2 FQGNSA. Unmatched junction bases numbered 3, after V lost 2 bases and J lost 5 bases. The CDR3 totals 14 residues. CDR3 in amino acids: CASSLTGGIDTQYF. Written as DNA, the CDR3 is TGTGCCAGCAGCTTAACAGGGGGAATAGATACGCAGTATTTT.

Notes on this clonotype: A much larger clone lies a single base off, so this may be a read error. This chain links TRBV11-2 with TRBJ2-1; TRBD2 matches 11 bases. CDR3 size: 15 residues. Germline V CDR1 and CDR2: SGHAT, FQNNGV. The DNA of the CDR3 is TGTGCCAGCAGCTTCTCTAGCGGGGGGTCCTATGAGCGGTTCTTC. This sequence encodes CASSFSSGGSYERFF.

The gene calls are TRBV28 and TRBJ2-7, with D unresolved. In germline, CDR1 is MDHEN, CDR2 SYDVKM. The CDR3 runs 19 residues. Trimming cost V 5 bases and J 1 base, with 27 bases left between them. CDR3 in DNA: TGTGCCAGCAGTCGTGTAGGGCCAGATCCCCCCTTGGGGTCCTACGAGCAGTACTTC. Translating gives CASSRVGPDPPLGSYEQYF.

V usage is TRBV28 and J usage is TRBJ1-1; no clear D gene. CDR1 and CDR2 from the germline V gene are MDHEN and SYDVKM. V was clipped by 5 bases and J by 0 bases, with 13 bases between them. This CDR3 contains 15 residues. CDR3 sequence (DNA): TGTGCCAGCAGTAACGGCGGTAGGGTGAACACTGAAGCTTTCTTT. Its translation: CASSNGGRVNTEAFF.

In this sample, this clonotype turned up many times. The CDR3 here is CASSPRQAPFNYGYTF. The CDR3 nucleotides are TGTGCCAGCAGCCCCAGACAGGCGCCGTTTAACTATGGCTACACCTTC. This chain uses TRBV9 with TRBJ1-2; a weak D match, TRBD1 (6 bases). This CDR3 is built from 16 residues. From germline, CDR1 is SGDLS and CDR2 YYNGEE. V was cut by 4 bases and J by 1 base, with 17 bases left in between.

This clonotype was seen a handful of times. This chain connects TRBV20-1 to TRBJ2-2, with TRBD1 as a possible D gene (6 bases). This CDR3 spans 14 amino acids. V lost 5 bases, J lost 2 bases, and 12 bases lay in between. Germline values: CDR1 DFQATT, CDR2 SNEGSKA (reference sequence). CDR3 DNA sequence: TGCAGTGCTTCAGACAGGTTTAACACCGGGGAGCTGTTTTTT. This gives the protein CSASDRFNTGELFF.

The chain carries TRBV6-6 and TRBJ1-2, with D possibly TRBD1 on 6 matching bases. V was clipped by 6 bases and J by 6 bases, with 23 bases between them. CDR1 is MNHNY and CDR2 is SVGAGI in the germline V gene (reference sequence). The CDR3 has 16 residues. CDR3 bases: TGTGCCAGCAGAACACACCAGCTTAAACAGGGCGATGGCTACACCTTC. Amino acids: CASRTHQLKQGDGYTF.

J is TRBJ1-1 and V is TRBV5-1; possibly TRBD1 for D (5 bases). Germline CDR1 and CDR2: SGHRS and YFSETQ. V lost 0 bases and J 2 bases, leaving 14 bases between the germline ends. This CDR3 region has 16 residues. CDR3 amino acids: CASSLDRGGGNTEAFF. The CDR3 region has the DNA TGCGCCAGCAGCTTGGACCGGGGTGGGGGTAACACTGAAGCTTTCTTT.

CDR3 amino acids: CASSYSWYLAGGETQYF. For the CDR3, the DNA is TGTGCCAGCAGTTACTCGTGGTACTTAGCGGGGGGGGAGACCCAGTACTTC. This chain connects TRBV6-5 to TRBJ2-5; 11 bases line up with TRBD2. Germline CDR1 is MNHEY and CDR2 is SVGAGI. The V and J ends lost 0 bases and 5 bases, in that order; junction bases with no gene match: 8. CDR3 length: 17 residues.

This clonotype was observed many times. V is TRBV5-6 and J is TRBJ2-5, with 7 bases identical to TRBD1. This CDR3 comprises 16 residues. The germline CDR1 and CDR2 sequences are SGHDT and YYEEEE. The ends lost 3 bases at V and 1 base at J; junction bases unmatched: 9. CDR3 residues: CASSYRATGIQETQYF. The CDR3 DNA reads TGTGCCAGCAGCTATAGAGCGACAGGGATCCAAGAGACCCAGTACTTC.

The sample holds many counts of this clonotype. The chain recombines TRBV5-1 with TRBJ2-3, with a weak D call TRBD2 (5 bases). Trimming shortened V by 0 bases and J by 5 bases, and 19 bases separated the two germline ends. The length of the CDR3 is 17 residues. The germline gives CDR1 SGHRS, CDR2 YFSETQ. This CDR3 is CASSLAVAGEPVDTQYF. Here the CDR3 DNA reads TGCGCCAGCAGCTTGGCCGTGGCGGGCGAGCCCGTAGATACGCAGTATTTT.

The chain has TRBV7-9 and TRBJ2-1, with D possibly TRBD1 on 6 matching bases. The length of the CDR3 is 14 residues. Trimming took off 9 bases at V and 6 bases at J, with 18 bases between the two ends. Germline V gene data show CDR1 as SEHNR and CDR2 as FQNEAQ (reference sequence). The CDR3, as DNA: TGTGCCAGGGGGGACGGGGACATTGTCAATGAGCAGTTCTTC. Amino acid sequence: CARGDGDIVNEQFF.

In this sample, this clonotype turned up many times. The rearrangement links TRBV7-2 to TRBJ1-2; D gene uncertain. The germline V gene has CDR1 SGHTA and CDR2 FQGNSA. Trimming pared 1 base from V and 2 bases from J, leaving 8 bases between. The CDR3 sequence is 14 residues long. The CDR3 reads CASSLERTNYGYTF. CDR3 bases: TGTGCCAGCAGCTTAGAGCGTACCAACTATGGCTACACCTTC. The full variable domain, its missing parts supplied by reference TRBV7-2 and TRBJ1-2, is GAGVSQSPSNKVTEKGKDVELRCDPISGHTALYWYRQSLGQGLEFLIYFQGNSAPDKSGLPSDRFSAERTGGSVSTLTIQRTQQEDSAVYLCASSLERTNYGYTFGSGTRLTVV.

About this clonotype: One base away lies a much larger clone, so this may be a sequencing read error. This sequence joins TRBV6-5 and TRBJ2-1; TRBD1 aligns across 9 bases. Trimming removed 5 bases from V and 7 bases from J; junction bases left unmatched: 9. Germline assignment: CDR1 MNHEY and CDR2 SVGAGI. This CDR3 comprises 15 residues. CDR3 coding DNA: TGTGCCAGCAGTACCCGGACAGGGGTACGGAATGAGCAGTTCTTC. Amino acid sequence: CASSTRTGVRNEQFF.

This clonotype occurred many times. This chain joins TRBV28 and TRBJ2-4; 9 bases match TRBD1. Germline V lookup: CDR1 MDHEN, CDR2 SYDVKM. This CDR3 comprises 13 residues. V lost 10 bases, J lost 8 bases, and 9 bases stayed unmatched. This CDR3 is CATKRDRVDIQYF. CDR3 DNA: TGTGCCACCAAAAGGGACAGGGTAGACATTCAGTACTTC.

This clonotype was counted many times. The chain uses TRBV7-2 and TRBJ2-1, with D possibly TRBD1 on 5 matching bases. This CDR3 is built from 15 residues. With 3 bases removed from V and 4 bases from J, the gap between germline ends came to 13 bases. CDR1 is SGHTA, CDR2 FQGNSA, per germline. CDR3 protein: CASSFIPDSYNEQFF. CDR3 nucleotide sequence: TGTGCCAGCAGCTTTATCCCCGACAGTTACAATGAGCAGTTCTTC.

Remarks on this clonotype: It may be a read error: a sequence one base away is much more abundant. The gene calls are TRBV7-9 and TRBJ2-1; D not certain. The V end was cut by 5 bases, the J end by 8 bases, with 16 bases between. The CDR3 has 14 amino acids. The germline V gene has CDR1 SEHNR and CDR2 FQNEAQ (reference sequence). CDR3 residues: CASSPESECYEQFF. The CDR3 DNA reads TGTGCCAGCAGCCCTGAGTCGGAGTGCTATGAGCAGTTCTTC.